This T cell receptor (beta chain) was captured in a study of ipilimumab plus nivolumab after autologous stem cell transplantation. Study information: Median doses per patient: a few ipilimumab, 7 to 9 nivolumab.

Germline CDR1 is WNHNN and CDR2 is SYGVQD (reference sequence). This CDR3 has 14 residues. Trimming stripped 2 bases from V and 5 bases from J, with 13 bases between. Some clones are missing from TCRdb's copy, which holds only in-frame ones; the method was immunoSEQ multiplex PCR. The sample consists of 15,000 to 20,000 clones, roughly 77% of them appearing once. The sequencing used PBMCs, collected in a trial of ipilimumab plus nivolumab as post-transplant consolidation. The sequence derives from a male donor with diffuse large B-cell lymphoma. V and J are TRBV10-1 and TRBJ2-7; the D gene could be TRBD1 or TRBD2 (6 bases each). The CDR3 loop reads CASSETWGAHEQYF. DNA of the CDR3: TGCGCCAGCAGTGAGACCTGGGGGGCCCACGAGCAGTACTTC.